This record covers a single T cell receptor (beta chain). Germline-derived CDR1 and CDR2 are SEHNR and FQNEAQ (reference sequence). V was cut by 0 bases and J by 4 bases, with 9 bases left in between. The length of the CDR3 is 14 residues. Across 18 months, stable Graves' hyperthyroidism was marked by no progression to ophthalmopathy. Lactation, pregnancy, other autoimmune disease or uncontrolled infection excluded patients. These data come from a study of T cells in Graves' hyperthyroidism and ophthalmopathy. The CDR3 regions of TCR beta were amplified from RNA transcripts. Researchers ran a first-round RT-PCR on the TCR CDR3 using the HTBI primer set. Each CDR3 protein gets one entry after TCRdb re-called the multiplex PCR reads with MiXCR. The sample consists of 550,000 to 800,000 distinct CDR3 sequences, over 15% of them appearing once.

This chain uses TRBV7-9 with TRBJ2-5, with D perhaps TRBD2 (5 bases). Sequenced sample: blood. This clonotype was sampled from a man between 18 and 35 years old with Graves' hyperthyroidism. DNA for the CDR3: TGTGCCAGCAGCTTAGCGCTAGCCCGAGAGACCCAGTACTTC. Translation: CASSLALARETQYF.